The 17 T cell receptor beta chains presented below share a single source sample, sequenced in a study of T cell responses to AZD1222 COVID-19 vaccine. Assay used: immunoSEQ multiplex PCR; TCRdb lists only in-frame clones, some missing. The sample includes under 150,000 clones, approximately 87% of them seen just once. This specimen consisted of peripheral blood, obtained 28 days after the second AZD1222 dose. These TCRs come from an adult who received the AZD1222 COVID-19 vaccine.

The CDR3 loop is CASSVAQGFGRNEQFF. The CDR3 bases are TGCGCCAGCAGCGTGGCTCAGGGTTTCGGTAGGAATGAGCAGTTCTTC. The chain is built from TRBV5-1 and TRBJ2-1, with D tentatively TRBD1 (5 bases). Deletions cut 4 bases from V and 7 bases from J, with 21 bases between. The CDR3 consists of 16 residues. The germline V gene has CDR1 SGHRS and CDR2 YFSETQ.

The chain recombines TRBV16 with TRBJ2-3; D is undetermined. Trimming pared 4 bases from V and 2 bases from J, leaving 13 bases between. CDR1 is KGHSY, CDR2 FQNENV, per germline. The CDR3 is 15 amino acids. The CDR3 DNA reads TGTGCCAGCAGCCCCGGTACAGCCATCACAGATACGCAGTATTTT. Translating gives CASSPGTAITDTQYF.

This chain links TRBV28 with TRBJ1-4; D might be TRBD1 (5 bases). The CDR3 length is 15 residues. Germline assignment: CDR1 MDHEN and CDR2 SYDVKM. Trimming took off 10 bases at V and 7 bases at J, with 22 bases between the two ends. CDR3 protein: CAISGRRVSVEKLFF. In DNA, the CDR3 is TGTGCCATCTCGGGACGGCGCGTATCGGTTGAAAAACTGTTTTTT.

The chain is built from TRBV30 and TRBJ1-6; D is ambiguous. Per germline, CDR1 GTSNPN and CDR2 SVGIG (reference sequence). The CDR3 consists of 13 residues. The V and J ends lost 5 bases and 9 bases respectively, with 14 bases between them. The CDR3 loop is CAWSRGEFSPLHF. As DNA, the CDR3 is TGTGCCTGGTCCCGCGGGGAATTTTCACCCCTCCACTTT.

V gene TRBV28 combines with J gene TRBJ1-1; no firm D call. Per germline, CDR1 MDHEN and CDR2 SYDVKM. The CDR3 contains 14 residues. V was trimmed by 6 bases and J by 3 bases, leaving 14 bases between them. In DNA form, the CDR3 reads TGTGCCAGCAGCCCCGTAAAGGTTTACACTGAAGCTTTCTTT. Translated: CASSPVKVYTEAFF.

Of note for this clone: The sample carries other DNA sequences with the same CDR3. The rearrangement links TRBV7-9 to TRBJ1-2, with no clear D. Trimming stripped 1 base from V and 3 bases from J, with 6 bases between. Per germline, CDR1 SEHNR and CDR2 FQNEAQ (reference sequence). This CDR3 has 13 residues. CDR3 nucleotide sequence: TGTGCCAGCAGCTTAGGGCAGGACTATGGCTACACCTTC. Translated: CASSLGQDYGYTF. Drawing the rest from reference TRBV7-9 and TRBJ1-2, the complete variable domain is DTGVSQNPRHKITKRGQNVTFRCDPISEHNRLYWYRQTLGQGPEFLTYFQNEAQLEKSRLLSDRFSAERPKGSFSTLEIQRTEQGDSAMYLCASSLGQDYGYTFGSGTRLTVV.

This clone has a single count. The chain uses TRBV11-2 and TRBJ2-1, with a weak D call TRBD2 (6 bases). The CDR3 spans 12 residues. V dropped 1 base and J dropped 9 bases, with 7 bases sitting between them. Germline V CDR1 and CDR2: SGHAT, FQNNGV. The CDR3 sequence is CASSLVGGEQFF. Here the CDR3 DNA reads TGTGCCAGCAGCTTAGTGGGGGGTGAGCAGTTCTTC.

This sequence joins TRBV9 and TRBJ1-1; 9 nucleotides align to TRBD1. The germline V gene encodes CDR1 SGDLS and CDR2 YYNGEE. This CDR3 is built from 14 residues. V lost 3 bases to trimming and J lost 5 bases; unmatched junction nucleotides: 5. CDR3 loop: CASSADRGGTEAFF. The CDR3 DNA follows: TGTGCCAGCAGCGCGGACAGGGGCGGGACTGAAGCTTTCTTT.

The chain carries TRBV3-1 (or the pseudogene TRBV3-2) and TRBJ2-2; D is unclear. The ends were cut back, 2 bases at V and 6 bases at J, with 4 bases in the middle. Germline lookup yields CDR1 LGHDT and CDR2 YNNKEL (reference sequence). This CDR3 is built from 12 residues. CDR3 nucleotides: TGTGCCAGCAGCCAATGGCCCGGGGAGCTGTTTTTT. It codes for CASSQWPGELFF.

This clone was seen just once. This chain connects TRBV5-1 to TRBJ1-4; a possible D gene is TRBD1 (6 bases). The germline CDR1 and CDR2 sequences are SGHRS and YFSETQ. CDR3 size: 14 residues. The V end was cut by 6 bases, the J end by 7 bases, with 16 bases between. The DNA for the CDR3 is TGCGCCAGCACCCAAGGGGGGGTGGCTGAAAAACTGTTTTTT. This codes for CASTQGGVAEKLFF. The entire variable domain, with the rest obtained from reference TRBV5-1 and TRBJ1-4, is as follows: KAGVTQTPRYLIKTRGQQVTLSCSPISGHRSVSWYQQTPGQGLQFLFEYFSETQRNKGNFPGRFSGRQFSNSRSEMNVSTLELGDSALYLCASTQGGVAEKLFFGSGTQLSVL.

The CDR3 DNA follows: TGTGCCAGCAGACAGGGGGTTGATGGCTACACCTTC. Translated, it gives CASRQGVDGYTF. V and J are TRBV28 and TRBJ1-2, with 8 bases fitting TRBD1. Germline CDR1 and CDR2: MDHEN and SYDVKM. Trimming cost V 6 bases and J 6 bases; bases outside gene matches: 3. This CDR3 region has 12 residues.

This chain connects TRBV29-1 to TRBJ1-1; no reliable D call. This CDR3 is 13 amino acids long. V was clipped by 2 bases and J by 0 bases, with 7 bases between them. Germline V gene lookup returns CDR1 SQVTM and CDR2 ANQGSEA. The CDR3 DNA follows: TGCAGCGTTGAAACGAAGATGAACACTGAAGCTTTCTTT. Translated, it gives CSVETKMNTEAFF.

V usage is TRBV7-9 and J usage is TRBJ1-2; no definite D call. The CDR3 has 14 residues. Trimming took off 7 bases at V and 6 bases at J, with 18 bases between the two ends. CDR1 and CDR2 from the germline V gene are SEHNR and FQNEAQ (reference sequence). CDR3 region: CASIKAESENGYTF. The CDR3 coding sequence is TGTGCCAGCATTAAAGCGGAGAGTGAAAATGGCTACACCTTC.

J is TRBJ1-2 and V is TRBV10-3, with D possibly matching TRBD1 (6 bases). Per germline, CDR1 ENHRY and CDR2 SYGVKD. CDR3 length: 13 amino acids. Trimming shortened V by 10 bases and J by 6 bases, and 18 bases separated the two germline ends. CDR3 amino acids: CASWGGAGDGYTF. The CDR3 region has the DNA TGTGCCAGCTGGGGGGGGGCCGGTGATGGCTACACCTTC.

The V and J genes are TRBV19 and TRBJ1-2; the match to TRBD1 covers 9 bases. Germline CDR1 reads LNHDA; CDR2 reads SQIVND (reference sequence). This CDR3 has 14 residues. J was trimmed by 4 bases and V by 7 bases; bases with no gene match: 7. Here the CDR3 reads CASNGDRVGYGYTF. The CDR3 DNA follows: TGTGCCAGTAACGGGGACAGGGTGGGCTATGGCTACACCTTC.

The chain uses TRBV5-5 and TRBJ1-5; TRBD1 is a possible D gene (6 bases). Germline V CDR1 and CDR2: SGHKS, YYEKEE (reference sequence). Trimming stripped 2 bases from V and 3 bases from J, with 12 bases between. This CDR3 is built from 15 residues. The CDR3 sequence: CASSFAQGNNQPQHF. The CDR3 nucleotides read TGTGCCAGCAGCTTCGCACAGGGAAACAATCAGCCCCAGCATTTT.

V and J are TRBV13 and TRBJ2-2, with 12 bases aligning to TRBD2. The CDR3 runs to 18 residues. J lost 0 bases, V lost 5 bases, and 7 bases had no gene match. Per the germline V gene, CDR1 is PRHDT and CDR2 is FYEKMQ (reference sequence). In DNA form, the CDR3 reads TGTGCCAGCAGCCCCTCTTGGACTAGCGGGACGAACACCGGGGAGCTGTTTTTT. Translation gives CASSPSWTSGTNTGELFF.